The 10 T cell receptor beta chains in this list originate from one sample, sequenced in a study of T cells expressing NK-cell markers (dated by TCRdb to 2018 to 2020). Libraries were constructed by 5' RACE. Sequencing instrument: Illumina HiSeq 2000. TCRdb reanalyzed the reads, keeping one entry per CDR3 protein sequence and omitting DNA. The sample's own table lists roughly 180,000 distinct CDR3 sequences. Of the sample, approximately 17% falls within the top ten clones. Sequences were obtained from blood T cells: a sorted CD56 or NKG2C T cell subset, CD4+ or CD8+ T cells, or bulk PBMC T cells (not recorded which). These receptors came from a woman between 18 and 70 years old in good health.

The chain uses TRBV6-2 or TRBV6-3 and TRBJ2-3; lacking DNA, the TRBD1 call made by TCRdb goes unchecked. This CDR3 has 14 amino acids. Looked up from germline, CDR1 is MNHEY and CDR2 is SVGEGT. This CDR3 reads CASNLGAPTDTQYF.

The chain joins TRBV2 to TRBJ1-1; the D call from TCRdb, TRBD1, cannot be confirmed without DNA. Germline lookup yields CDR1 SNHLY and CDR2 FYNNEI. The CDR3 covers 15 residues. The CDR3 reads CASSEQGQGNTEAFF.

The rearrangement joins TRBV5-1 to TRBJ2-3; checking the TCRdb D call of TRBD1 is not possible without DNA. The CDR3 consists of 14 residues. Germline V gene data show CDR1 as SGHRS and CDR2 as YFSETQ. The CDR3 loop is CASSWGTGATTQYF.

The rearrangement links TRBV2 to TRBJ1-2; TCRdb returns TRBD1, unconfirmable since there is no DNA. The CDR3 consists of 14 residues. The germline CDR1 and CDR2 sequences are SNHLY and FYNNEI. The CDR3 protein is CASRDQGDITGYTF.

The genes are TRBV3-1 and TRBJ2-3; TCRdb names TRBD1, which stays unverified in the absence of DNA. Germline CDR1 and CDR2: LGHDT and YNNKEL (reference sequence). CDR3 length equals 16 residues. The CDR3 protein is CASSPLTGVSTDTQYF.

CDR3: CASSPELGHNSPLHF. V gene TRBV7-9 combines with J gene TRBJ1-6. This CDR3 has 15 amino acids. The germline V gene has CDR1 SEHNR and CDR2 FQNEAQ (reference sequence).

The chain combines TRBV20-1 with TRBJ2-3; checking the TCRdb D call of TRBD1 is not possible without DNA. This CDR3 is built from 14 residues. Germline V gene sequence: CDR1 DFQATT, CDR2 SNEGSKA (reference sequence). The CDR3 protein is CSAWDRGSTDTQYF.

CDR3: CASSLRFSGANVLTF. The chain uses TRBV12-3 or TRBV12-4 and TRBJ2-6. CDR3 length: 15 residues.

This chain connects TRBV7-8 to TRBJ1-5; TCRdb picks TRBD1, but there is no DNA to check that call. From germline, CDR1 is SGHVS and CDR2 FQNEAQ. The CDR3 loop spans 15 amino acids. CDR3: CASSLVVTVNQPQHF.

The CDR3 sequence: CASSPRQGHQETQYF. V gene TRBV5-1 combines with J gene TRBJ2-5; TCRdb proposes TRBD1, but this gene call is untestable without DNA. This CDR3 spans 15 amino acids. Germline V CDR1 and CDR2: SGHRS, YFSETQ.